One sample yielded the 21 T cell receptor beta chains listed below, sequenced in a study of blood T cells in healthy people across ages. Primers used in a second PCR of roughly 6 to 11 cycles were a sample-barcoded 5' primer and a J-beta primer mix. TCRdb reprocessed the 5' RACE reads with MiXCR, giving one entry per CDR3 protein. The repertoire consists of 600,000 to 850,000 distinct CDR3 sequences, with roughly 47% occurring once and the leading ten covering 20%. The sample taken for sequencing was blood. The receptor source for this set is a woman in her sixties or seventies in good health.

The rearrangement links TRBV20-1 to TRBJ1-6; 8 bases are shared with TRBD1. The J segment lost 7 bases and the V segment lost 1 base, leaving 3 bases of the junction unmatched. Germline V CDR1 and CDR2: DFQATT, SNEGSKA (reference sequence). The CDR3 extends over 14 amino acids. CDR3 bases: TGCAGTGCTAGAGGGAGACAGGGGAATTCACCCCTCCACTTT. This translates into CSARGRQGNSPLHF.

This chain links TRBV7-9 with TRBJ2-5; TRBD2 matches 11 bases. Germline V gene data show CDR1 as SEHNR and CDR2 as FQNEAQ (reference sequence). J was trimmed by 11 bases and V by 11 bases; bases with no gene match: 16. CDR3 length: 14 residues. The CDR3 protein is CAQPIAGGSGEQYF. CDR3 coding DNA: TGTGCCCAACCTATAGCGGGAGGGTCTGGTGAGCAGTACTTC.

The J gene is TRBJ2-4, the V gene TRBV28, with unresolved D. Germline lookup yields CDR1 MDHEN and CDR2 SYDVKM. Trimming pared 4 bases from V and 0 bases from J, leaving 13 bases between. CDR3 length: 16 residues. DNA for the CDR3: TGTGCCAGCAGTTCTATGGCGGCAATAGCCAAAAACATTCAGTACTTC. Encoded protein: CASSSMAAIAKNIQYF.

The V call is TRBV29-1, the J call TRBJ1-2; 10 nucleotides match TRBD1. The junction had 3 bases not matched to a gene; V was cut back by 6 bases and J by 5 bases. The CDR3 sequence is 12 residues long. Germline lookup yields CDR1 SQVTM and CDR2 ANQGSEA. CDR3 in amino acids: CSVGQGEYGYTF. The CDR3 nucleotides are TGCAGCGTAGGACAGGGGGAATATGGCTACACCTTC.

This clonotype was seen a few times. V is TRBV7-9 and J is TRBJ2-7; D possibly corresponds to TRBD2 (5 bases). With 5 bases removed from V and 6 bases from J, the gap between germline ends came to 11 bases. The germline V gene has CDR1 SEHNR and CDR2 FQNEAQ (reference sequence). The length of the CDR3 is 12 residues. The CDR3 coding sequence is TGTGCCAGCAGCCCAGGACGGGGCGAGCAGTACTTC. It yields the protein CASSPGRGEQYF.

A word on this clonotype: The junction departs from germline at one end; a sequencing error may be responsible. The rearrangement uses TRBV7-8 and TRBJ1-3, with TRBD1 matching 7 bases. Looked up from germline, CDR1 is SGHVS and CDR2 is FQNEAQ. There are 16 residues in the CDR3. CDR3 DNA: TGTGCCAGCAGCTTAGGACAGGGAGCCTCTGGAAACGCCATATATTTT. It encodes CASSLGQGASGNAIYF.

This clonotype was seen a few times. The chain has TRBV12-3 or TRBV12-4 and TRBJ2-3; a possible D gene is TRBD2 (5 bases). This CDR3 contains 19 residues. The V end lost 1 base, the J end lost 1 base, and 21 bases lay between the germline ends. CDR3 protein: CASSLGLAGRGDGTDTQYF. The CDR3 nucleotides read TGTGCCAGCAGTTTAGGTCTAGCCGGACGGGGTGACGGCACAGATACGCAGTATTTT.

J is TRBJ1-3 and V is TRBV28; 9 positions agree with TRBD1. V lost 7 bases and J lost 4; bases outside the gene matches: 5. CDR1 and CDR2 from the germline V gene are MDHEN and SYDVKM. The CDR3 totals 14 residues. CDR3 coding DNA: TGTGCCAGCACCTGGGGGACAGGGGGAAACACCATATATTTT. Translating it yields CASTWGTGGNTIYF.

This clonotype was seen a few times. V is TRBV7-9 and J is TRBJ2-3, with D hard to call. The CDR3 consists of 13 residues. The germline V gene encodes CDR1 SEHNR and CDR2 FQNEAQ (reference sequence). V was shortened by 5 bases and J by 6 bases, with 12 bases between the two germline ends. The CDR3 bases are TGTGCCAGCAGCGTGGGTCCGACGGATACGCAGTATTTT. This translates into CASSVGPTDTQYF.

V gene TRBV12-3 or TRBV12-4 combines with J gene TRBJ2-3; 8 bases agree with TRBD1. The V segment lost 6 bases and the J segment 1 base; nucleotides outside the gene matches: 3. CDR3 size: 14 residues. The CDR3 sequence: CASRTGVGTDTQYF. The CDR3 DNA reads TGTGCCAGCAGGACAGGGGTGGGCACAGATACGCAGTATTTT.

The chain combines TRBV5-1 with TRBJ2-1; 11 positions agree with TRBD2. V was pared by 4 bases and J by 8 bases, with 8 bases of the junction left unmatched. Germline values: CDR1 SGHRS, CDR2 YFSETQ. This CDR3 is 15 amino acids long. The CDR3 reads CASSRQGLAVDEQFF. The CDR3 DNA is TGCGCCAGCAGCCGTCAGGGACTAGCGGTCGATGAGCAGTTCTTC. The full variable domain, completed using reference TRBV5-1 and TRBJ2-1, is KAGVTQTPRYLIKTRGQQVTLSCSPISGHRSVSWYQQTPGQGLQFLFEYFSETQRNKGNFPGRFSGRQFSNSRSEMNVSTLELGDSALYLCASSRQGLAVDEQFFGPGTRLTVL.

This clonotype was detected only a few times. This chain connects TRBV27 to TRBJ1-5; 10 nucleotides agree with TRBD1. Germline CDR1 MNHEY, CDR2 SMNVEV (reference sequence). The CDR3 consists of 14 residues. Trimming took 6 bases from V and 6 from J; bases not matched to a gene: 5. The CDR3 reads CASRSTGGPQPQHF. CDR3 coding DNA: TGTGCCAGCAGATCGACAGGGGGCCCTCAGCCCCAGCATTTT.

The CDR3 sequence is CASSLVFTSGSSYEQYF. The CDR3 region has the DNA TGTGCCAGCAGCTTAGTTTTCACTAGCGGGAGCTCCTACGAGCAGTACTTC. This chain joins TRBV7-2 and TRBJ2-7; the match to TRBD2 covers 11 bases. Germline CDR1 SGHTA, CDR2 FQGNSA. Unmatched junction bases numbered 5, after V lost 1 base and J lost 0 bases. The length of the CDR3 is 17 residues.

The rearrangement joins TRBV7-8 to TRBJ2-1; 8 bases are shared with TRBD2. V shed 5 bases, J shed 3 bases, and the junction held 6 bases outside the gene matches. This CDR3 has 15 residues. Germline V gene data show CDR1 as SGHVS and CDR2 as FQNEAQ. CDR3 nucleotides: TGTGCCAGCAGCCACGGGGGGGGCCACTACAATGAGCAGTTCTTC. Amino acid sequence: CASSHGGGHYNEQFF.

This chain connects TRBV27 to TRBJ2-7; D remains unclear. Deletions cut 7 bases from V and 0 bases from J, with 16 bases between. The CDR3 loop spans 15 amino acids. Germline loops: CDR1 MNHEY, CDR2 SMNVEV (reference sequence). The CDR3 sequence is CASIEGPDSSYEQYF. The DNA of the CDR3 is TGTGCCAGCATCGAAGGCCCCGATAGCTCCTACGAGCAGTACTTC.

The gene calls are TRBV7-8 and TRBJ1-4, with 8 bases fitting TRBD1. The CDR3 extends over 14 amino acids. CDR1 and CDR2 (germline): SGHVS, FQNEAQ. V shed 5 bases, J shed 7 bases, and the junction held 6 bases outside the gene matches. In nucleotides, the CDR3 is TGTGCCAGCAGCCTGGACAGGGAGTCTGAAAAACTGTTTTTT. This codes for CASSLDRESEKLFF.

On this clonotype itself: A read error may be the cause here, since a much bigger clone is one base away. The CDR3 DNA is TGCGCCAGCAGCCAAGAGATAGCGGCGGGAGCGAGGAATGAGCAGTACTTC. As protein: CASSQEIAAGARNEQYF. This chain uses TRBV4-3 with TRBJ2-5; 7 nucleotides line up with TRBD2. The J segment lost 11 bases and the V segment lost 0 bases, leaving 18 bases of the junction unmatched. CDR3 size: 17 residues. CDR1 and CDR2 from the germline V gene are LGHNA and YSLEER.

V and J are TRBV7-9 and TRBJ1-1, with D hard to call. Between the trimmed V and J ends, which lost 0 bases and 6 bases, there was a span of 5 bases. This CDR3 comprises 12 residues. From germline, CDR1 is SEHNR and CDR2 FQNEAQ (reference sequence). In DNA, the CDR3 is TGTGCCAGCAGCTTAGCAGAGGCTGAAGCTTTCTTT. As protein: CASSLAEAEAFF. Based on the CDR3 plus reference TRBV7-9 and TRBJ1-1, the full variable domain is DTGVSQNPRHKITKRGQNVTFRCDPISEHNRLYWYRQTLGQGPEFLTYFQNEAQLEKSRLLSDRFSAERPKGSFSTLEIQRTEQGDSAMYLCASSLAEAEAFFGQGTRLTVV.

The chain combines TRBV25-1 with TRBJ2-1; D unclear. The CDR3 length is 13 residues. Trimming stripped 3 bases from V and 6 bases from J, with 9 bases between. Germline V gene data show CDR1 as MGHDK and CDR2 as SYGVNS. CDR3 DNA sequence: TGTGCCAGCAGTGACCCAAAAATCAATGAGCAGTTCTTC. Its protein product is CASSDPKINEQFF.

The chain carries TRBV7-2 and TRBJ2-1, with 8 bases matching TRBD2. V shed 8 bases, J shed 2 bases, and the junction held 8 bases outside the gene matches. From germline, CDR1 is SGHTA and CDR2 FQGNSA. CDR3 length: 15 residues. The CDR3, as DNA: TGTGCCAGCGCTCCGGGGGGGAGTGCCTACAATGAGCAGTTCTTC. It codes for CASAPGGSAYNEQFF.

The genes are TRBV6-2 or TRBV6-3 and TRBJ2-7; 15 bases line up with TRBD2. There are 16 residues in the CDR3. V dropped 7 bases and J dropped 7; count of bases not matched to a gene: 11. Germline loops: CDR1 MNHEY, CDR2 SVGEGT. For the CDR3, the DNA is TGTGCCAGCAAAACGGGACTAGCGGGAGGAACGAGTGAGCAGTACTTC. Amino acid sequence: CASKTGLAGGTSEQYF.